This note documents a single T cell receptor (beta chain) sequence. These data originate in a study of control samples from healthy donors and cancer patients. The table came from immunoSEQ multiplex PCR; TCRdb's copy has only in-frame clones and leaves some out. The sample has around 94,000 clones; roughly nine tenths are singletons. CDR3 length equals 12 residues. V lost 3 bases and J 6 bases, leaving 9 bases between the germline ends. Sequencing was carried out using blood. The source is a woman aged 50 to 65 in good health. The V call is TRBV12-3 or TRBV12-4, the J call TRBJ2-7; D unresolved. Here the CDR3 DNA reads TGTGCCAGCAGTTTCGTGGAAGGCGAGCAGTACTTC. It is translated as CASSFVEGEQYF.